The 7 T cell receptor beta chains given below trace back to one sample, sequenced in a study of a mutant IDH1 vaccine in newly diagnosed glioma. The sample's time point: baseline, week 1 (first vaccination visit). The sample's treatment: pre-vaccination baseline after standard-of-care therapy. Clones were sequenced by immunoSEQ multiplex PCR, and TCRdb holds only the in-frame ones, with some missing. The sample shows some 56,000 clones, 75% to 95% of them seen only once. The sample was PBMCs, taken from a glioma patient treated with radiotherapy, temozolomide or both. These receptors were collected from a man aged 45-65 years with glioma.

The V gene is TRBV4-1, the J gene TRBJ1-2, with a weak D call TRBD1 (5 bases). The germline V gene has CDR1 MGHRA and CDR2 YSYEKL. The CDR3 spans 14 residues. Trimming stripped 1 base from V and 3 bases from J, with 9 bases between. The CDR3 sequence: CASSQATRDYGYTF. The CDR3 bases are TGCGCCAGCAGCCAAGCGACCAGGGACTATGGCTACACCTTC.

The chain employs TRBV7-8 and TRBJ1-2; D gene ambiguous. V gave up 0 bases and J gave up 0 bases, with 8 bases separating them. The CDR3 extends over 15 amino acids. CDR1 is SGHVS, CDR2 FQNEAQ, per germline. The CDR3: CASSLAQRANYGYTF. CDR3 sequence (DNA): TGTGCCAGCAGCTTAGCGCAGAGAGCTAACTATGGCTACACCTTC.

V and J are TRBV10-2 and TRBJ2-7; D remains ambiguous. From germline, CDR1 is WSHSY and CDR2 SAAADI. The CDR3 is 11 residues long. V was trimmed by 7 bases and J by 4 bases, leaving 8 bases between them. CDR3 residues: CASTDHYEQYF. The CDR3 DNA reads TGCGCCAGCACTGACCATTACGAGCAGTACTTC.

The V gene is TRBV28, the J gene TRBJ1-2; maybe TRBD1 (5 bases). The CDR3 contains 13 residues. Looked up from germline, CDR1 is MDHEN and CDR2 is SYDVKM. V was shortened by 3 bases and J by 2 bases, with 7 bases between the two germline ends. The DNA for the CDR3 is TGTGCCAGCAGTTTGGCAGGGAACTATGGCTACACCTTC. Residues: CASSLAGNYGYTF.

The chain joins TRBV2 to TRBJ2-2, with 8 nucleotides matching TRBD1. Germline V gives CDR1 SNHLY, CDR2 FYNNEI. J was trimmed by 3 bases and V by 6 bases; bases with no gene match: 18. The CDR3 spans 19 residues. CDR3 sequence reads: CASSEELMRTGTYTGELFF. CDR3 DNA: TGTGCCAGCAGCGAGGAGCTGATGCGGACAGGGACGTACACCGGGGAGCTGTTTTTT.

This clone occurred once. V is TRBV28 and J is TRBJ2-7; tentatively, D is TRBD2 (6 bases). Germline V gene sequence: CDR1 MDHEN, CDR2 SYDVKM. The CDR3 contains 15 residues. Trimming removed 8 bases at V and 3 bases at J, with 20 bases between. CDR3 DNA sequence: TGTGCCAGCTCCGGGGGAGACTGGTTGGGCTACGAGCAGTACTTC. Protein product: CASSGGDWLGYEQYF. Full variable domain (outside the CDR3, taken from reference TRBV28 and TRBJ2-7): DVKVTQSSRYLVKRTGEKVFLECVQDMDHENMFWYRQDPGLGLRLIYFSYDVKMKEKGDIPEGYSVSREKKERFSLILESASTNQTSMYLCASSGGDWLGYEQYFGPGTRLTVT.

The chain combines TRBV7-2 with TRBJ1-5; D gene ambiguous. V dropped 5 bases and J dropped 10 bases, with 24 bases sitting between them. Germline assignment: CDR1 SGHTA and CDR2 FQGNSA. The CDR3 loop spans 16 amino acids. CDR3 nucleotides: TGTGCCAGCAGCCCGGCCCCGGGATCGGGTGGATCCCCCCAGCATTTT. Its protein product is CASSPAPGSGGSPQHF.